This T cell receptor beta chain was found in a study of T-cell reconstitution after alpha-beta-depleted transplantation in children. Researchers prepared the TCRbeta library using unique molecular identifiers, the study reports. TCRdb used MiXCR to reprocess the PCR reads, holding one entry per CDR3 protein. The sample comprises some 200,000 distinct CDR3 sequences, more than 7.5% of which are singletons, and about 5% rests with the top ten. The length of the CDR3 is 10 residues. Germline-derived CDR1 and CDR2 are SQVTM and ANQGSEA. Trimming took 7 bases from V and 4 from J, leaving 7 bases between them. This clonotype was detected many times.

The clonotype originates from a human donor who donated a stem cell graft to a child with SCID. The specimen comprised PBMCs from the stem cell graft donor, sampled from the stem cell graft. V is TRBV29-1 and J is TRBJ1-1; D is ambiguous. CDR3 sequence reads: CSGVRTEAFF. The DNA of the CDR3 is TGCAGCGGGGTACGCACTGAAGCTTTCTTT.